In its sample, the clone carrying this T cell receptor beta chain was seen once. This sample is part of a study of blood T cells in healthy people across ages. The second PCR ran roughly 7 to 12 cycles with a sample-barcoded 5' primer and J-beta primers. One entry per CDR3 protein results from TCRdb running MiXCR on the 5' RACE reads. This sample has around 990,000 distinct CDR3 sequences, with about two fifths found just once. The TCR comes from a young man in good health. The specimen was blood.

Here the CDR3 DNA reads TGTGCCAGCAGCTTGTCGTCGGTCGCCGGTGGCTACACCTTC. It codes for CASSLSSVAGGYTF. This chain connects TRBV7-2 to TRBJ1-2; the D is unclear. Germline CDR1 reads SGHTA; CDR2 reads FQGNSA. The CDR3 extends over 14 amino acids. V was clipped by 3 bases and J by 7 bases, with 15 bases between them.